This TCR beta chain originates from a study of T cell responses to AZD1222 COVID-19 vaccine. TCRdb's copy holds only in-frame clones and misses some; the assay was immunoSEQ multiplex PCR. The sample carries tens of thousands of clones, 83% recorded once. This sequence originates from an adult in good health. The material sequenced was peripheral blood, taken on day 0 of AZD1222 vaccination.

The CDR3 region has the DNA TGTGCCAGCAGCGGCCTCGGGAGCGGGAGGGCCGTCGATGAGCAGTTCTTC. The encoded protein is CASSGLGSGRAVDEQFF. V gene TRBV9 combines with J gene TRBJ2-1; 10 bases line up with TRBD2. The CDR3 consists of 17 residues. Germline lookup yields CDR1 SGDLS and CDR2 YYNGEE. The V and J ends lost 3 bases and 8 bases, in that order; junction bases with no gene match: 14.